The next 22 T cell receptor beta chains were all read from a single sample in a study of shared clonotypes between healthy human individuals. Here immunoSEQ multiplex PCR was the method, and the copy in TCRdb shows in-frame clones only, minus some. In the table there are over 2 million clones, around 90% of which are singletons. Sequenced input: naive CD4+ T cells from PBMCs. Subset denoted: CD45RA+ positively selected. These receptor sequences come from a man aged 18 to 30 in good health. Some clones in this sample may be carry-over from other donors' samples.

The chain links TRBV7-6 to TRBJ2-5; TRBD1 matches 8 bases. There are 15 residues in the CDR3. The V gene end was trimmed by 4 bases and the J gene end by 7 bases; junction bases not matched to a gene: 11. Germline-derived CDR1 and CDR2 are SGHVS and FNYEAQ. CDR3: CASSSRDRTPGTQYF. The CDR3 nucleotides read TGTGCCAGCAGCTCCCGGGACAGGACCCCAGGGACCCAGTACTTC. The full variable domain, rest sourced from reference TRBV7-6 and TRBJ2-5, is GAGVSQSPRYKVTKRGQDVALRCDPISGHVSLYWYRQALGQGPEFLTYFNYEAQQDKSGLPNDRFSAERPEGSISTLTIQRTEQRDSAMYRCASSSRDRTPGTQYFGPGTRLLVL.

V gene TRBV5-1 combines with J gene TRBJ2-2, with D maybe TRBD1 (6 bases). CDR3 length equals 15 residues. Trimming removed 3 bases at V and 4 bases at J, with 13 bases between. Germline V lookup: CDR1 SGHRS, CDR2 YFSETQ. This chain's CDR3 is CASSWDTTGTGELFF. The CDR3 DNA reads as TGCGCCAGCAGCTGGGACACGACGGGCACCGGGGAGCTGTTTTTT.

V and J are TRBV28 and TRBJ2-2; D may correspond to TRBD1 or TRBD2 (5 bases each). The CDR3 length is 16 residues. With 7 bases removed from V and 0 bases from J, the gap between germline ends came to 15 bases. The germline CDR1 and CDR2 sequences are MDHEN and SYDVKM. CDR3 sequence (DNA): TGTGCCAGCACAACCGGGACCTCTTCGAACACCGGGGAGCTGTTTTTT. It translates to CASTTGTSSNTGELFF.

V and J are TRBV29-1 and TRBJ2-5; 10 nucleotides align to TRBD1. With 5 bases clipped from V and 4 bases from J, the junction kept 4 bases outside the gene matches. This CDR3 spans 13 amino acids. Per the germline V gene, CDR1 is SQVTM and CDR2 is ANQGSEA. The CDR3 bases are TGCAGCGTTCATAGGACAGGGGGAGAGACCCAGTACTTC. Translation: CSVHRTGGETQYF.

This chain links TRBV5-6 with TRBJ2-7, with D perhaps assigned TRBD1 or TRBD2 (5 bases each). V was trimmed by 4 bases and J by 2 bases, leaving 16 bases between them. The CDR3 contains 15 residues. Germline V gene data show CDR1 as SGHDT and CDR2 as YYEEEE. As DNA, the CDR3 is TGTGCCAGCAGCCCTGCCGGGACCCAGACCTACGAGCAGTACTTC. Its protein product is CASSPAGTQTYEQYF.

J is TRBJ2-7 and V is TRBV7-2; D perhaps matches TRBD1 (6 bases). CDR1 and CDR2 from the germline V gene are SGHTA and FQGNSA. This CDR3 region has 15 residues. Trimming removed 5 bases at V and 3 bases at J, with 17 bases between. For the CDR3, the DNA is TGTGCCAGCAGCAGATACAGGGCGACGGGCTACGAGCAGTACTTC. The encoded protein is CASSRYRATGYEQYF.

This clone has only a few counts. The V gene is TRBV25-1, the J gene TRBJ1-1; D remains unclear. Trimming cost V 6 bases and J 1 base, with 6 bases left between them. The CDR3 length is 12 residues. The germline V gene has CDR1 MGHDK and CDR2 SYGVNS. In DNA, the CDR3 is TGTGCCAGCAGAACAGAGAACACTGAAGCTTTCTTT. Encoded protein: CASRTENTEAFF.

This clone appeared once. The chain carries TRBV19 and TRBJ2-1, with D maybe TRBD2 (5 bases). CDR3 length: 14 residues. The V and J ends lost 4 bases and 6 bases respectively, with 13 bases between them. Germline CDR1 reads LNHDA; CDR2 reads SQIVND (reference sequence). CDR3 sequence (DNA): TGTGCCAGTAGTAAGATCGCCGCGGGCAATGAGCAGTTCTTC. Its protein is CASSKIAAGNEQFF. Drawing the rest from reference TRBV19 and TRBJ2-1, the complete variable domain is DGGITQSPKYLFRKEGQNVTLSCEQNLNHDAMYWYRQDPGQGLRLIYYSQIVNDFQKGDIAEGYSVSREKKESFPLTVTSAQKNPTAFYLCASSKIAAGNEQFFGPGTRLTVL.

The chain carries TRBV5-1 and TRBJ2-3, with a weak D call TRBD1 (5 bases). V was cut by 3 bases and J by 4 bases, with 21 bases left in between. The CDR3 has 17 amino acids. The germline V gene has CDR1 SGHRS and CDR2 YFSETQ. CDR3 region: CASSSLGWGRVADTQYF. CDR3 nucleotide sequence: TGCGCCAGCAGCTCCCTCGGGTGGGGCAGGGTTGCAGATACGCAGTATTTT.

V and J are TRBV5-1 and TRBJ2-3; D gene uncertain. V was clipped by 2 bases and J by 2 bases, with 15 bases between them. Germline CDR1 SGHRS, CDR2 YFSETQ. The CDR3 extends over 16 amino acids. The CDR3 DNA is TGCGCCAGCAGCTTAGTCCCAGGATCCGACACAGATACGCAGTATTTT. It yields the protein CASSLVPGSDTDTQYF.

Written as DNA, the CDR3 is TGTGCCAGCAGCCAAGTGACAGGGCGCCGCACTGAAGCTTTCTTT. Protein product: CASSQVTGRRTEAFF. The gene calls are TRBV14 and TRBJ1-1, with TRBD1 matching over 7 bases. Germline assignment: CDR1 SGHDN and CDR2 FVKESK. This CDR3 is built from 15 residues. V was clipped by 1 base and J by 4 bases; unmatched bases: 6.

The chain links TRBV23-1 to TRBJ2-2; D assignment may be TRBD1 or TRBD2 (5 bases each). TRBV23-1 is treated as an ORF (open reading frame) with a function not yet certain. V was cut by 0 bases and J by 6 bases, with 17 bases left in between. The CDR3 extends over 17 amino acids. The CDR3 region is CASSQSRGPTVPGELFF. CDR3 bases: TGCGCCAGCAGTCAATCCCGGGGCCCAACGGTACCCGGGGAGCTGTTTTTT.

In this sample, this clone turned up once. V gene TRBV27 combines with J gene TRBJ2-7; D might be TRBD1 (6 bases). The V gene's germline CDR1 is MNHEY and CDR2 SMNVEV (reference sequence). The ends were cut back, 2 bases at V and 3 bases at J, with 20 bases in the middle. The CDR3 is made up of 17 amino acids. The CDR3: CASSLRTGPQKGYEQYF. CDR3 DNA: TGTGCCAGCAGTTTACGCACAGGGCCCCAAAAAGGCTACGAGCAGTACTTC.

This clone showed up just once. The rearrangement uses TRBV10-1 and TRBJ2-7; D is perhaps TRBD1 (5 bases). Germline V gene sequence: CDR1 WNHNN, CDR2 SYGVQD (reference sequence). Trimming pared 6 bases from V and 5 bases from J, leaving 14 bases between. The CDR3 runs to 13 residues. The CDR3 reads CASSEARVNEQYF. CDR3 nucleotides: TGCGCCAGCAGCGAAGCCAGGGTGAACGAGCAGTACTTC.

Only one count was recorded for this clone. Other DNA sequences in the sample encode the same CDR3. V gene TRBV19 combines with J gene TRBJ1-1; 7 bases fit TRBD1. Germline V CDR1 and CDR2: LNHDA, SQIVND (reference sequence). V lost 5 bases, J lost 7 bases, and 7 bases stayed unmatched. CDR3 length: 13 residues. CDR3 residues: CASSDRDRREAFF. The CDR3 DNA is TGTGCCAGTAGTGACCGGGACAGACGTGAAGCTTTCTTT.

The V gene is TRBV21-1, the J gene TRBJ2-6; the table's D call of TRBD2 was not tested on the DNA. TRBV21-1 is marked as a pseudogene. The CDR3 totals 19 residues. In DNA, the CDR3 is TGTGCCAGCAGCAAATGGAGCCATCTAAGAATCTCTGGGGCCAACGTCCTGACTTTC. Protein: CASSKWSHLRISGANVLTF.

The chain has TRBV2 and TRBJ2-6, with D unresolved. Trimming removed 6 bases from V and 4 bases from J, with 10 bases in between. The CDR3 runs to 14 residues. CDR1 is SNHLY and CDR2 is FYNNEI in the germline V gene. Here the CDR3 DNA reads TGTGCCAGCAGGACCGACGCAGGGGCCAACGTCCTGACTTTC. Protein sequence: CASRTDAGANVLTF.

This chain joins TRBV5-1 and TRBJ2-7; tentatively, D is TRBD1 (6 bases). The CDR3 covers 15 residues. V was trimmed by 5 bases and J by 2 bases, leaving 17 bases between them. The germline V gene has CDR1 SGHRS and CDR2 YFSETQ. The CDR3 is CASSLMGASTYEQYF. Here the CDR3 DNA reads TGCGCCAGCAGTCTGATGGGGGCTAGTACCTACGAGCAGTACTTC.

The chain combines TRBV7-9 with TRBJ2-1, with 8 positions matching TRBD1. V shed 5 bases, J shed 6 bases, and the junction held 3 bases outside the gene matches. The germline gives CDR1 SEHNR, CDR2 FQNEAQ (reference sequence). CDR3 size: 13 residues. CDR3 sequence: CASSPGQVNEQFF. DNA of the CDR3: TGTGCCAGCAGCCCGGGACAGGTCAATGAGCAGTTCTTC.

The chain has TRBV28 and TRBJ2-1, with D possibly being TRBD2 (7 bases). V was shortened by 7 bases and J by 7 bases, with 17 bases between the two germline ends. The CDR3 has 14 residues. The germline V gene has CDR1 MDHEN and CDR2 SYDVKM. The CDR3 sequence: CASKPGGGRNEQFF. CDR3 DNA: TGTGCCAGCAAACCTGGGGGGGGCAGGAATGAGCAGTTCTTC.

This chain links TRBV6-5 with TRBJ1-5; D call uncertain. V was trimmed by 4 bases and J by 8 bases, leaving 3 bases between them. Per germline, CDR1 MNHEY and CDR2 SVGAGI. The CDR3 is 10 residues long. The CDR3 protein is CASSFEPQHF. The CDR3 nucleotides read TGTGCCAGCAGTTTTGAGCCCCAGCATTTT.

The V gene is TRBV30, the J gene TRBJ2-2; tentatively, D is TRBD2 (5 bases). Germline assignment: CDR1 GTSNPN and CDR2 SVGIG (reference sequence). The ends were cut back, 3 bases at V and 4 bases at J, with 12 bases in the middle. The CDR3 covers 14 residues. CDR3 bases: TGTGCCTGGAGACAGAAAGGACTCACCGGGGAGCTGTTTTTT. It specifies CAWRQKGLTGELFF.